The table lists the clone carrying this TCR beta chain with a count of one. The source of the sample is a study of blood T cell repertoires in COVID-19. As processed by the authors: Nucleated cell number was recorded as an estimate derived from reference gene primer amplification. Clones were read by immunoSEQ multiplex PCR, and TCRdb kept only the in-frame ones, dropping some. That table gives V, J and clone size, and the DNA gave D and trimming. This sample yields about 160,000 clones, of which 70% to 85% are seen a single time; approximately 21% belongs to the top ten. This TCR was recovered from an elderly woman with acute or convalescent COVID-19. Specimen: peripheral blood.

CDR3 in DNA: TGTGCCAGCAGCTTGGCCGGGACTAGCGGGACCACCGGGGAGCTGTTTTTT. Translating it yields CASSLAGTSGTTGELFF. The V and J genes are TRBV5-8 and TRBJ2-2, with 13 positions matching TRBD2. The germline V gene encodes CDR1 SGHTS and CDR2 YDEGEE. The CDR3 runs to 17 residues. Trimming cost V 0 bases and J 4 bases; bases outside gene matches: 3.